This passage covers 27 T cell receptor beta chains from one sample sequenced in a study of cytomegalovirus exposure and HLA in healthy donors. 60 Vbeta and 13 Jbeta primers were used in PCR. Repertoires were generated with immunoSEQ multiplex PCR, while TCRdb's copy carries only in-frame clones and drops some. The table lists about 84,000 clones. Sequencing input: PBMCs. These receptors were taken from a man aged 45-65 years in good health and CMV-seronegative.

This chain uses TRBV7-2 with TRBJ1-2, with D tentatively TRBD1 (5 bases). In germline, CDR1 is SGHTA, CDR2 FQGNSA. The V end lost 0 bases, the J end lost 7 bases, and 21 bases lay between the germline ends. This CDR3 comprises 17 residues. Here the CDR3 DNA reads TGTGCCAGCAGCTTAGCAAATTTCGGGAGGGGTGCAGCTGGCTACACCTTC. It yields the protein CASSLANFGRGAAGYTF. The full variable domain, in which reference TRBV7-2 and TRBJ1-2 provide the parts outside the CDR3, is GAGVSQSPSNKVTEKGKDVELRCDPISGHTALYWYRQSLGQGLEFLIYFQGNSAPDKSGLPSDRFSAERTGGSVSTLTIQRTQQEDSAVYLCASSLANFGRGAAGYTFGSGTRLTVV.

The chain recombines TRBV9 with TRBJ2-3, with 10 bases lining up with TRBD2. Per the germline V gene, CDR1 is SGDLS and CDR2 is YYNGEE. With V trimmed by 3 bases and J by 3 bases, 10 bases remained unmatched. The CDR3 spans 17 residues. The CDR3 loop reads CASSEGHASGGTDTQYF. In DNA form, the CDR3 reads TGTGCCAGCAGCGAGGGCCATGCTAGCGGGGGAACAGATACGCAGTATTTT. Using reference TRBV9 and TRBJ2-3 for the parts outside the CDR3, the full variable domain is DSGVTQTPKHLITATGQRVTLRCSPRSGDLSVYWYQQSLDQGLQFLIQYYNGEERAKGNILERFSAQQFPDLHSELNLSSLELGDSALYFCASSEGHASGGTDTQYFGPGTRLTVL.

The rearrangement links TRBV9 to TRBJ2-2; D is perhaps TRBD2 (7 bases). Germline assignment: CDR1 SGDLS and CDR2 YYNGEE. V was shortened by 3 bases and J by 3 bases, with 12 bases between the two germline ends. The CDR3 loop spans 15 amino acids. This CDR3 reads CASSARGRDTGELFF. The CDR3 DNA reads as TGTGCCAGCAGCGCGCGGGGGCGGGACACCGGGGAGCTGTTTTTT. Full variable domain (rest looked up from reference TRBV9 and TRBJ2-2): DSGVTQTPKHLITATGQRVTLRCSPRSGDLSVYWYQQSLDQGLQFLIQYYNGEERAKGNILERFSAQQFPDLHSELNLSSLELGDSALYFCASSARGRDTGELFFGEGSRLTVL.

The genes are TRBV14 and TRBJ1-2; TRBD1 is a possible D gene (6 bases). There are 16 residues in the CDR3. V gave up 1 base and J gave up 5 bases, with 17 bases separating them. The germline gives CDR1 SGHDN, CDR2 FVKESK. The CDR3 spells CASSQVSTGPLYGYTF. The CDR3 DNA follows: TGTGCCAGCAGCCAAGTATCGACAGGACCTTTGTATGGCTACACCTTC.

The chain combines TRBV19 with TRBJ1-5, with D possibly being TRBD1 (5 bases). The CDR3 length is 15 residues. Germline V gives CDR1 LNHDA, CDR2 SQIVND (reference sequence). V was pared by 4 bases and J by 4 bases, with 14 bases between. Here the CDR3 reads CASSTGTSGNQPQHF. DNA for the CDR3: TGTGCCAGTAGTACAGGGACTAGCGGGAATCAGCCCCAGCATTTT.

The V call is TRBV9, the J call TRBJ2-2; weak D call: TRBD1 (7 bases). CDR3 length equals 16 residues. The V gene's germline CDR1 is SGDLS and CDR2 YYNGEE. Trimming left V 0 bases short and J 6 bases short, with 15 bases between. This chain's CDR3 is CASSVAVRGASGELFF. CDR3 bases: TGTGCCAGCAGCGTAGCTGTCAGGGGGGCGTCCGGGGAGCTGTTTTTT.

The chain has TRBV9 and TRBJ1-6; 8 bases align to TRBD1. Germline trimming cut 3 bases from V and 8 bases from J; bases unmatched to any gene: 4. From germline, CDR1 is SGDLS and CDR2 YYNGEE. The CDR3 has 14 amino acids. CDR3: CASSETGVYSPLHF. DNA for the CDR3: TGTGCCAGCAGCGAGACAGGGGTTTATTCACCCCTCCACTTT.

The V call is TRBV28, the J call TRBJ1-1; maybe TRBD1 (6 bases). CDR3 length: 14 residues. V was cut by 1 base and J by 4 bases, with 10 bases left in between. Germline values: CDR1 MDHEN, CDR2 SYDVKM. CDR3 sequence reads: CASSLSVRGTEAFF. The CDR3 nucleotides are TGTGCCAGCAGTTTATCGGTCAGGGGCACTGAAGCTTTCTTT.

The gene calls are TRBV9 and TRBJ2-5; 8 bases are a match to TRBD1. The V gene's germline CDR1 is SGDLS and CDR2 YYNGEE. The CDR3 is 15 amino acids. Unmatched junction bases numbered 6, after V lost 3 bases and J lost 2 bases. Written as DNA, the CDR3 is TGTGCCAGCAGCGGACACGGGACAGGACAAGAGACCCAGTACTTC. This gives the protein CASSGHGTGQETQYF. The entire variable domain, with the rest obtained from reference TRBV9 and TRBJ2-5, is as follows: DSGVTQTPKHLITATGQRVTLRCSPRSGDLSVYWYQQSLDQGLQFLIQYYNGEERAKGNILERFSAQQFPDLHSELNLSSLELGDSALYFCASSGHGTGQETQYFGPGTRLLVL.

CDR3 region: CASSETQGAGGYTF. The CDR3 nucleotides read TGCGCCAGCAGCGAAACGCAGGGGGCGGGTGGCTACACCTTC. The genes are TRBV4-1 and TRBJ1-2; 8 bases fit TRBD1. Germline V lookup: CDR1 MGHRA, CDR2 YSYEKL. The CDR3 has 14 amino acids. J gave up 7 bases and V 5 bases, and 9 bases lay outside the gene matches.

This chain links TRBV10-3 with TRBJ1-2, with no clear D. V lost 4 bases to trimming and J lost 8 bases, with 20 bases between them. CDR1 and CDR2 from the germline V gene are ENHRY and SYGVKD. CDR3 size: 15 residues. CDR3 loop: CAISALEGGSSGYTF. The CDR3, as DNA: TGTGCCATCAGTGCCTTAGAGGGAGGGTCGAGCGGCTACACCTTC.

V and J are TRBV7-8 and TRBJ1-2; no clear D. Germline CDR1 is SGHVS and CDR2 is FQNEAQ. The CDR3 spans 14 residues. Between the trimmed V and J ends, which lost 1 base and 1 base, there was a span of 7 bases. CDR3 nucleotides: TGTGCCAGCAGCTTAGAGCGTTTTAACTATGGCTACACCTTC. The encoded protein is CASSLERFNYGYTF.

The V call is TRBV9, the J call TRBJ2-5; TRBD1 might be the D (5 bases). CDR3 size: 14 residues. CDR1 SGDLS and CDR2 YYNGEE come from the germline V gene. The V and J ends lost 0 bases and 5 bases respectively, with 11 bases between them. The CDR3 sequence: CASSVGRVAETQYF. For the CDR3, the DNA is TGTGCCAGCAGCGTAGGCAGGGTTGCCGAGACCCAGTACTTC.

The chain uses TRBV23-1 and TRBJ1-1; 8 nucleotides align to TRBD1. TRBV23-1 is sorted into the ORF group, with uncertain function. The CDR3 spans 16 residues. V lost 0 bases to trimming and J lost 5 bases; unmatched junction nucleotides: 8. CDR3 coding DNA: TGCGCCAGCAGTCAATCGACAGGGGAAGGTTCAACTGAAGCTTTCTTT. Translation gives CASSQSTGEGSTEAFF.

The rearrangement links TRBV6-6 to TRBJ1-4, with D unresolved. Germline CDR1 reads MNHNY; CDR2 reads SVGAGI (reference sequence). The CDR3 totals 14 residues. The germline V and J ends were trimmed by 5 bases and 4 bases, with 11 bases remaining between them. The CDR3 nucleotides are TGTGCCAGCAGTAGCGGAGTTCTTAATGAAAAACTGTTTTTT. This encodes CASSSGVLNEKLFF.

The V call is TRBV27, the J call TRBJ1-6; tentative D call: TRBD1 (5 bases). Trimming took 2 bases from V and 8 from J, leaving 10 bases between them. The CDR3 has 14 amino acids. The germline gives CDR1 MNHEY, CDR2 SMNVEV (reference sequence). This CDR3 is CASSLEGRHSPLHF. CDR3 coding DNA: TGTGCCAGCAGTTTAGAGGGGAGGCATTCACCCCTCCACTTT.

The V and J genes are TRBV27 and TRBJ2-1; 9 bases agree with TRBD2. Germline V lookup: CDR1 MNHEY, CDR2 SMNVEV (reference sequence). CDR3 length: 15 amino acids. Trimming took 3 bases from V and 8 from J; bases not matched to a gene: 8. The CDR3 is CASSLRGGALHEQFF. As DNA, the CDR3 is TGTGCCAGCAGTTTGCGCGGGGGGGCCCTGCATGAGCAGTTCTTC.

The chain couples TRBV28 to TRBJ2-7; D is unresolved. The CDR3 consists of 13 residues. The V gene's germline CDR1 is MDHEN and CDR2 SYDVKM. Trimming pared 5 bases from V and 3 bases from J, leaving 11 bases between. Written as DNA, the CDR3 is TGTGCCAGCAGTCGACGGGTAAGCTACGAGCAGTACTTC. Its protein product is CASSRRVSYEQYF.

This sequence joins TRBV19 and TRBJ2-7, with D possibly being TRBD1 (5 bases). Germline CDR1 LNHDA, CDR2 SQIVND (reference sequence). V was clipped by 10 bases and J by 2 bases, with 15 bases between them. CDR3 length: 13 amino acids. CDR3 nucleotides: TGTGCCACCGCCTCCAGGACAACCTACGAGCAGTACTTC. Translating it yields CATASRTTYEQYF.

The chain couples TRBV7-9 to TRBJ2-7, with D unresolved. The CDR3 loop spans 14 amino acids. Trimming shortened V by 0 bases and J by 1 base, and 7 bases separated the two germline ends. CDR1 and CDR2 (germline): SEHNR, FQNEAQ (reference sequence). CDR3 nucleotide sequence: TGTGCCAGCAGCTTAGCGGGCAGATCCTACGAGCAGTACTTC. Translation: CASSLAGRSYEQYF.

The chain uses TRBV6-5 and TRBJ2-7; TRBD1 aligns across 7 bases. The CDR3 has 15 residues. V lost 3 bases to trimming and J lost 2 bases; unmatched junction nucleotides: 7. Germline CDR1 MNHEY, CDR2 SVGAGI. The CDR3 DNA sequence: TGTGCCAGCAGTTATCAGGGGGTGGAAACCTACGAGCAGTACTTC. This encodes CASSYQGVETYEQYF.

This chain connects TRBV6-6 to TRBJ2-1, with a possible D match to TRBD1 (6 bases). The CDR3 runs to 13 residues. With 4 bases removed from V and 5 bases from J, the gap between germline ends came to 9 bases. Germline-derived CDR1 and CDR2 are MNHNY and SVGAGI (reference sequence). The DNA of the CDR3 is TGTGCCAGCAGTTCCAGGGGCCACAATGAGCAGTTCTTC. The encoded protein is CASSSRGHNEQFF.

The genes are TRBV7-3 and TRBJ1-2, with 8 bases that match TRBD1. Trimming removed 6 bases from V and 12 bases from J; junction bases left unmatched: 12. Germline V CDR1 and CDR2: SGHTA, FQGTGA. The CDR3 has 13 residues. The CDR3 DNA is TGTGCCAGCAGTCGTACTGGACAGGGATCAAACACCTTC. This codes for CASSRTGQGSNTF.

This rearrangement joins TRBV6-5 to TRBJ2-7; 8 positions match TRBD1. Trimming took 6 bases from V and 3 from J; bases not matched to a gene: 7. CDR1 and CDR2 from the germline V gene are MNHEY and SVGAGI. This CDR3 is 14 amino acids long. The DNA of the CDR3 is TGTGCCAGCAGCTTGGACAGGGAGCGCTACGAGCAGTACTTC. It specifies CASSLDRERYEQYF.

Concerning this clone itself: At one of its ends the junction is not consistent with the germline gene, which may arise from a read error. The chain couples TRBV30 to TRBJ2-7; D possibly matches TRBD1 or TRBD2 (5 bases each). Per germline, CDR1 GTSNPN and CDR2 SVGIG (reference sequence). The CDR3 spans 15 residues. CDR3 loop: CAGSDKGLSADEQYF. CDR3 nucleotides: TGTGCCGGGAGTGACAAGGGGTTATCGGCCGACGAGCAGTACTTC.

The chain's CDR3 is CASSRGGGEKLFF. The CDR3 nucleotides read TGTGCCAGCAGCAGAGGGGGGGGTGAAAAACTGTTTTTT. The chain has TRBV7-3 and TRBJ1-4; D may be TRBD1 (6 bases). Trimming left V 5 bases short and J 7 bases short, with 11 bases between. Germline loops: CDR1 SGHTA, CDR2 FQGTGA. The CDR3 covers 13 residues.

The rearrangement links TRBV5-4 to TRBJ2-4; the match to TRBD2 covers 11 bases. Germline values: CDR1 SGHNT, CDR2 YYREEE (reference sequence). The junction had 3 bases not matched to a gene; V was cut back by 1 base and J by 0 bases. The CDR3 sequence is 17 residues long. CDR3 sequence (DNA): TGTGCCAGCAGCTTGCCACTAGCGGGAGCAGCCAAAAACATTCAGTACTTC. Its translation is CASSLPLAGAAKNIQYF. The entire variable domain, with the rest obtained from reference TRBV5-4 and TRBJ2-4, is as follows: ETGVTQSPTHLIKTRGQQVTLRCSSQSGHNTVSWYQQALGQGPQFIFQYYREEENGRGNFPPRFSGLQFPNYSSELNVNALELDDSALYLCASSLPLAGAAKNIQYFGAGTRLSVL.